One T cell receptor (beta chain) is described in this entry. This specimen comes from a study of blood T cell repertoires in COVID-19. About the study: From the United States, Italy and Spain came samples of acute and convalescent COVID-19.

Generated by immunoSEQ multiplex PCR, the TCRdb table keeps only in-frame clones and is missing some. The data hold 200,000 to 300,000 clones, with around nine tenths observed a single time. The V and J ends lost 5 bases and 1 base respectively, with 12 bases between them. This CDR3 spans 15 amino acids. CDR1 is SEHNR, CDR2 FQNEAQ, per germline (reference sequence). The chain joins TRBV7-9 to TRBJ1-5, with a tentative D call TRBD1 (6 bases). The sample consisted of PBMCs or T cells enriched from blood (not recorded which). This receptor was taken from a woman in her thirties or forties who had been exposed to COVID-19. CDR3 sequence (DNA): TGTGCCAGCAGCCTTGGCCAGGGGAGCAATCAGCCCCAGCATTTT. Translation gives CASSLGQGSNQPQHF.